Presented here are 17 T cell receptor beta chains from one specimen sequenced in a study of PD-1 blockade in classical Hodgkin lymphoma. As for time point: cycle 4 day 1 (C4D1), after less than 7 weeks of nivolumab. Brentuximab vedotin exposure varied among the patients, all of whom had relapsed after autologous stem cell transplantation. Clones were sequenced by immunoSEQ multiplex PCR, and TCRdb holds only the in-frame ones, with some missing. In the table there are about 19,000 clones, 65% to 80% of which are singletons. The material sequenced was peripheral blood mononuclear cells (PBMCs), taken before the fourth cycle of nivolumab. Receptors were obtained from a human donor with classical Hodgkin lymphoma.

The CDR3 sequence is CASSFGTGGEQYF. DNA of the CDR3: TGTGCCAGCAGCTTCGGGACAGGGGGCGAGCAGTACTTC. V usage is TRBV5-6 and J usage is TRBJ2-7; the match to TRBD1 covers 11 bases. Germline V gene sequence: CDR1 SGHDT, CDR2 YYEEEE. This CDR3 has 13 residues. J lost 6 bases, V lost 2 bases, and 1 base had no gene match.

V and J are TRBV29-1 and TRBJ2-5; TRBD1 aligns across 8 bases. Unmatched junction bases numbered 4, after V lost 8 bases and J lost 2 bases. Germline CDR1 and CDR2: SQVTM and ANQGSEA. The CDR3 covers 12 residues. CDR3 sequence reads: CSFGTGQETQYF. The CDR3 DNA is TGCAGCTTCGGGACAGGACAAGAGACCCAGTACTTC.

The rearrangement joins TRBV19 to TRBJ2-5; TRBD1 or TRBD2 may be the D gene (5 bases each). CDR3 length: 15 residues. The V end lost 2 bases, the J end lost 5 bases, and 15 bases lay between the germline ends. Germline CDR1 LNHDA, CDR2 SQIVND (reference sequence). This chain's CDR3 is CASSIRGGLGETQYF. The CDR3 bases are TGTGCCAGTAGTATAAGGGGCGGGCTAGGGGAGACCCAGTACTTC.

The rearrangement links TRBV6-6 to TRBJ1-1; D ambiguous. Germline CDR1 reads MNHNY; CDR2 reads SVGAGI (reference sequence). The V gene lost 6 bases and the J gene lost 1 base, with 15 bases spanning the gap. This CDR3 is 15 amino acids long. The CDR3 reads CASRPQPRGNTEAFF. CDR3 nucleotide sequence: TGTGCCAGCAGACCACAACCTCGGGGGAACACTGAAGCTTTCTTT.

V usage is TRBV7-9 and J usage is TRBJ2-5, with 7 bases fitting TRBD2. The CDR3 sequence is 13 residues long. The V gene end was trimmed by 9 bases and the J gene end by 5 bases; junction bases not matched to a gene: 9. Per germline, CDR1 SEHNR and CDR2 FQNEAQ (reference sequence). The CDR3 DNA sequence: TGTGCCAGTAGTCAGAGCGGGGCGGAGACCCAGTACTTC. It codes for CASSQSGAETQYF.

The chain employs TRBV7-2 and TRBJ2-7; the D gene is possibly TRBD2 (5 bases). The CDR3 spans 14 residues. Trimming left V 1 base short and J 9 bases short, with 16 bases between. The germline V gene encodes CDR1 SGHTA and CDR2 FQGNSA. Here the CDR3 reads CASSLGASQSGQYF. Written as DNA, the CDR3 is TGTGCCAGCAGCTTAGGGGCTTCCCAGAGCGGGCAGTACTTC.

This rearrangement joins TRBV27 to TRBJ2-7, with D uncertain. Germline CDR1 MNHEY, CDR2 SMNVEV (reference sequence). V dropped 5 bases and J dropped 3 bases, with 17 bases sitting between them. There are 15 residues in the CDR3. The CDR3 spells CASSKAPARYYEQYV. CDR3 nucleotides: TGTGCCAGCAGTAAAGCACCTGCACGTTACTACGAGCAGTACGTC.

The CDR3: CAISDSSSNEQFF. The CDR3, as DNA: TGTGCCATCAGTGACTCAAGTAGCAATGAGCAGTTCTTC. The chain employs TRBV10-3 and TRBJ2-1; D unresolved. Germline V gives CDR1 ENHRY, CDR2 SYGVKD. The CDR3 is 13 amino acids. V was cut by 3 bases and J by 6 bases, with 9 bases left in between.

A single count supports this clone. As DNA, the CDR3 is TGTGCCAGCACCCAAAGGGGATCTCTGGGCGGGGAGCTGTTTTTT. The encoded protein is CASTQRGSLGGELFF. V gene TRBV6-6 combines with J gene TRBJ2-2, with a possible D match to TRBD1 (5 bases). The CDR3 covers 15 residues. The germline gives CDR1 MNHNY, CDR2 SVGAGI (reference sequence). The ends were cut back, 7 bases at V and 7 bases at J, with 19 bases in the middle.

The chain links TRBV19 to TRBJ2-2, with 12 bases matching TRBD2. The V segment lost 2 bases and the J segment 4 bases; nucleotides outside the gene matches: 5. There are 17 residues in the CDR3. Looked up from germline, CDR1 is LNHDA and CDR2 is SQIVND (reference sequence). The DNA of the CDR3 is TGTGCCAGTAGTATAAGGACTAGCGGGGTCGGCACCGGGGAGCTGTTTTTT. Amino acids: CASSIRTSGVGTGELFF.

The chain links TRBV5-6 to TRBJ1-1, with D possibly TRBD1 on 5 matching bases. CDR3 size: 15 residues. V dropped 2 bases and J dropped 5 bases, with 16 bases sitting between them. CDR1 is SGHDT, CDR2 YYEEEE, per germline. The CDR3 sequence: CASSLVQGVITEAFF. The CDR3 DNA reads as TGTGCCAGCAGCTTAGTCCAGGGTGTGATTACTGAAGCTTTCTTT. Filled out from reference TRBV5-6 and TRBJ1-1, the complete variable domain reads DAGVTQSPTHLIKTRGQQVTLRCSPKSGHDTVSWYQQALGQGPQFIFQYYEEEERQRGNFPDRFSGHQFPNYSSELNVNALLLGDSALYLCASSLVQGVITEAFFGQGTRLTVV.

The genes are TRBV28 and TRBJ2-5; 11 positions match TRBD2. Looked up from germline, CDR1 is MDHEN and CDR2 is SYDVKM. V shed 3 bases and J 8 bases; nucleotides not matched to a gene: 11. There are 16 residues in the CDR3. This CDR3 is CASSFFLAGGSGTQYF. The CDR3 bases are TGTGCCAGCAGTTTCTTCCTAGCGGGGGGTAGTGGAACCCAGTACTTC.

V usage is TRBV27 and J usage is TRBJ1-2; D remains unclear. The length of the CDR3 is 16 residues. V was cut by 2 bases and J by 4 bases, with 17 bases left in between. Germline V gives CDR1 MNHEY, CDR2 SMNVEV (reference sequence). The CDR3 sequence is CASSLKPIGGVYGYTF. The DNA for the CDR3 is TGTGCCAGCAGTTTAAAGCCAATCGGCGGGGTCTATGGCTACACCTTC.

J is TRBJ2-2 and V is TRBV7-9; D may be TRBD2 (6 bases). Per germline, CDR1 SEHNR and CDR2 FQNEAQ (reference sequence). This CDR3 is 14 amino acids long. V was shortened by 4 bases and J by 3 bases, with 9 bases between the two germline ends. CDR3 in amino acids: CASSSGLYTGELFF. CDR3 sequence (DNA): TGTGCCAGCAGCTCGGGACTTTACACCGGGGAGCTGTTTTTT.

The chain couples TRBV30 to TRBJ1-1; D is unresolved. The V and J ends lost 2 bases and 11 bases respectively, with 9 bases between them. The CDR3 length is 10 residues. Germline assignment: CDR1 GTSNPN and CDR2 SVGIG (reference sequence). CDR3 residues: CAWSPPRAFF. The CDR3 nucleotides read TGTGCCTGGAGTCCCCCCCGGGCTTTCTTT. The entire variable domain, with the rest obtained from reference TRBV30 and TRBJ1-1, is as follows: SQTIHQWPATLVQPVGSPLSLECTVEGTSNPNLYWYRQAAGRGLQLLFYSVGIGQISSEVPQNLSASRPQDRQFILSSKKLLLSDSGFYLCAWSPPRAFFGQGTRLTVV.

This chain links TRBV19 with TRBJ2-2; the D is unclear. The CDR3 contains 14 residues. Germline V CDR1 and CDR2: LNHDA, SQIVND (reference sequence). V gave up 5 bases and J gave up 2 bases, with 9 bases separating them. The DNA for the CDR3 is TGTGCCAGTAGTTTCCTAACTAACACCGGGGAGCTGTTTTTT. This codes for CASSFLTNTGELFF.

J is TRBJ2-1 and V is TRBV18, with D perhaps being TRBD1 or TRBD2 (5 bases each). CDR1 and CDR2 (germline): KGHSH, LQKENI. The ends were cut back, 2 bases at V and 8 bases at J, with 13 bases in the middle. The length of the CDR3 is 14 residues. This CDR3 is CASSPGGAFDEQFF. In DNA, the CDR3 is TGTGCCAGCTCACCAGGGGGTGCCTTCGATGAGCAGTTCTTC. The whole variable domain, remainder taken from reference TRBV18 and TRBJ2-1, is NAGVMQNPRHLVRRRGQEARLRCSPMKGHSHVYWYRQLPEEGLKFMVYLQKENIIDESGMPKERFSAEFPKEGPSILRIQQVVRGDSAAYFCASSPGGAFDEQFFGPGTRLTVL.